Sequencing of this T cell receptor beta chain was carried out in a study of T cells after yellow fever vaccination. Study-level background: The fractions with low cell numbers were processed using SMART-Seq v4 Ultra Low Input. Study results and limitations: Some clonotypes, a small share, were shared between CD4 and CD8 compartments. Weaker, the secondary response peaked sooner, at day 5 versus 15.

This clonotype has ten or more counts. What it binds is unknown. 5'RACE template switching added a universal primer site and UMIs to TCR cDNA. Via MiXCR, TCRdb re-called the 5' RACE reads, giving one row per CDR3 protein. The table records 100,000 to 150,000 distinct CDR3 sequences, approximately 7% of them present only once. Germline-derived CDR1 and CDR2 are SGHDT and YYEEEE. This CDR3 comprises 14 residues. With 2 bases removed from V and 6 bases from J, the gap between germline ends came to 13 bases. The origin of this receptor is a man between 18 and 35 years old who received the YFV17D yellow fever vaccine. This chain links TRBV5-6 with TRBJ2-3; D is undetermined. The source material was CD4+ T cells sorted from PBMCs, sampled 10 to 11 days after the first yellow fever vaccination. CDR3 sequence: CASSFGVRADTQYF. For the CDR3, the DNA is TGTGCCAGCAGCTTCGGAGTACGGGCCGATACGCAGTATTTT.